These T cell receptor beta chains were read from a single sample in a study of identical twins. In TCRdb, the 5' RACE reads were re-called with MiXCR into one record per CDR3 protein. The table has approximately 550,000 distinct CDR3 sequences, approximately 20% seen once. A further study also used this sample, focusing on yellow fever vaccine responses in identical twins.

Sequencing used CD4+ T cells sorted from blood. These receptors were obtained from a woman aged 18-29 years in good health. The conserved cysteine and the conserved F or W are not part of the CDR3 here.

TRBV11-2,TRBJ2-1,11,ASSPRTRVGQF
TRBV11-1,TRBJ1-2,9,ASRQLSGYT
TRBV6-5,TRBJ2-1,14,ASSYGMRQIYNEQF
TRBV5-1,TRBJ1-6,15,ASSLEGAGPYNSPLH
TRBV7-9,TRBJ1-4,15,ASSTPTGDVANEKLF
TRBV7-2,TRBJ2-3,15,TSSLSPSGRASDTQY
TRBV9,TRBJ2-2,11,ASSLSGAGELF
TRBV7-9,TRBJ2-1,11,ASTGTGGNEQF
TRBV9,TRBJ2-5,13,ASSVLARGGETQY
TRBV12-3/TRBV12-4,TRBJ1-2,9,ASSGQWGYT
TRBV20-1,TRBJ1-1,13,SASPPRGPGTEAF
TRBV11-2,TRBJ2-1,16,ASSFIFGSSGGSNEQF
TRBV4-1,TRBJ1-5,11,ASSQEGQQPQH
TRBV5-5,TRBJ2-5,13,ASSVGQGAAETQY
TRBV5-1,TRBJ1-1,13,ASSPSEGANTEAF
TRBV7-3,TRBJ2-3,13,ASTRTGGSTDTQY
TRBV11-2,TRBJ2-5,14,ASSLRDSPRGETQY
TRBV9,TRBJ2-5,16,ASSIGLAGEGRQETQY
TRBV12-3/TRBV12-4,TRBJ2-7,17,TSSYRMGLAGGPTYEQY
TRBV2,TRBJ2-1,10,ASSGSGNEQF
TRBV10-3,TRBJ2-3,10,AGGSSTDTQY
TRBV12-3/TRBV12-4,TRBJ2-5,13,ASSLGGKRQETQY
TRBV10-3,TRBJ2-3,10,AIREEGDTQY
TRBV9,TRBJ2-1,11,ASSGRTYNEQF
TRBV5-1,TRBJ1-1,13,ASSPRQGADTEAF
TRBV9,TRBJ2-3,16,ASSARSSSGTSTDTQY
TRBV11-2,TRBJ2-3,12,ASSLGGNSDTQY
TRBV12-3/TRBV12-4,TRBJ2-1,12,ASSLRGTYNEQF
TRBV4-1,TRBJ1-2,14,ASSQDLIGTIYGYT
TRBV20-1,TRBJ2-3,13,SARKGGPSTDTQY
TRBV5-1,TRBJ2-5,12,ASSRGQGSETQY
TRBV29-1,TRBJ2-1,12,SANYGQGRNEQF
TRBV20-1,TRBJ2-2,10,SASGGYGELF
TRBV7-6,TRBJ2-1,14,ASSPTHMTGGGEQF
TRBV2,TRBJ1-3,12,ASSSGTPGNTIY
TRBV20-1,TRBJ1-2,13,SARDSGGLGYGYT
TRBV6-2/TRBV6-3,TRBJ1-5,13,ASTSPRGGNQPQH
TRBV27,TRBJ2-1,14,ASTRRGRFDSNEQF
TRBV29-1,TRBJ2-5,9,SVKYGETQY
TRBV15,TRBJ2-1,13,ATSRTPDGQNEQF
TRBV7-9,TRBJ1-4,13,ASSLARQGNEKLF
TRBV3-1,TRBJ2-7,12,ASSFAGTGSEQY
TRBV6-1,TRBJ2-3,13,ASSQLAASTDTQY
TRBV4-1,TRBJ1-4,12,ASSQVQGGEKLF
TRBV12-3/TRBV12-4,TRBJ1-6,13,ASSWQGASNSPLH